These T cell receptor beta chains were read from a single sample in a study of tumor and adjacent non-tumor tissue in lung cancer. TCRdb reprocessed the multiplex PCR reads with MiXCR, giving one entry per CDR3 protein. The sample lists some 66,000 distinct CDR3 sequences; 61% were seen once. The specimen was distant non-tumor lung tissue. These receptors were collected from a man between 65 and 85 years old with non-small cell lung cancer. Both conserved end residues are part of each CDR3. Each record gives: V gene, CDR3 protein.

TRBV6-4	CASSERLAGGDEQFF
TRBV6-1	CASRDLRTGYEQYF
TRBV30	CACSGLTYYEQYF
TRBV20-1	CSARDLAGLQPQHF
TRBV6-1	CASGWTGEETQYF
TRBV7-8	CASSPRTSSGNTIYF
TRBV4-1	CASSDNRNANTEALF
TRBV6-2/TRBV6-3	CASSYSEGSGRAGYNEQFF
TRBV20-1	CSARGTRNTGELSF
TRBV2	CASTGTSGGFLSTDTQYF
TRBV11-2	CASSSLGTSGGTDTQYF
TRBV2	CASTDPGTGALYEQFF
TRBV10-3	CAISHTGAYEQYF